The TCR beta chain described here comes from a study of regulatory T cells in long-lasting Graves disease. Study summary: Persistence in Graves' disease required over 5 years of antithyroid drugs plus positive TSH receptor antibodies.

Germline values: CDR1 SGHAT, CDR2 FQDESV (reference sequence). V shed 5 bases and J shed 2 bases, with 16 bases lying between them. The CDR3 has 15 residues. To make TCR beta libraries, researchers used iRepertoire HTBI primers and Arm-PCR of CDR3 regions. TCRdb independently ran MiXCR on the multiplex PCR reads; one entry per CDR3 protein. The table has 400,000 or so distinct CDR3 sequences, roughly a quarter seen once. This clonotype appeared a few times. Its matching antigen is unknown. Time point of the sample: persistent/refractory GD, antithyroid drugs over 5 years with positive TRAb. Extracted PBMC RNA gave rise to the TCR library. Criteria from the American Thyroid Association guidelines were applied to diagnose Graves' disease. Regarding the study as a whole: Persistent cases of Graves' showed reduced TCR diversity relative to newly diagnosed patients. New patients shared fewer public clonotypes (about 1,000) than persistent patients did (over 2,500).

This rearrangement joins TRBV11-1 to TRBJ2-7; a weak D match, TRBD2 (5 bases). This sequence was found in a female donor with Graves disease. Sequencing used peripheral blood mononuclear cells (PBMCs), obtained when the disease was refractory, from a patient treated with antithyroid drugs. CDR3 region: CASSPTRSGAYEQYF. Written as DNA, the CDR3 is TGTGCCAGCAGCCCAACCCGATCCGGGGCCTACGAGCAGTACTTC. The full variable domain, completed using reference TRBV11-1 and TRBJ2-7, is EAEVAQSPRYKITEKSQAVAFWCDPISGHATLYWYRQILGQGPELLVQFQDESVVDDSQLPKDRFSAERLKGVDSTLKIQPAELGDSAMYLCASSPTRSGAYEQYFGPGTRLTVT.